This T cell receptor beta chain was retrieved from a study of cytomegalovirus exposure and HLA in healthy donors. The study ran its PCR with 60 Vbeta and 13 Jbeta primers. Sequencing used immunoSEQ multiplex PCR; TCRdb keeps in-frame clones, though not all of them. Counted here are approximately 61,000 clones, roughly two thirds occurring once; the ten biggest clones make up 3% to 3.5%. On this clone itself: The antigen remains undetermined.

The study, taken as a whole, reports: Productive status was seen about 90% or about 30% of the time for most TCR beta V segments in an earlier analysis.

Germline V lookup: CDR1 ENHRY, CDR2 SYGVKD. Trimming took 11 bases from V and 5 from J, leaving 20 bases between them. The CDR3 totals 14 residues. The sequencing sample was made of PBMCs. The TCR comes from a woman aged 45-65 years in good health and CMV-seronegative. This chain joins TRBV10-3 and TRBJ2-3, with a weak D call TRBD2 (6 bases). The CDR3 nucleotides are TGTGCCGCACGGCCGGGACTCCCCGGAGATACGCAGTATTTT. This encodes CAARPGLPGDTQYF.